These 6 T cell receptor beta chains share one sample of origin, sequenced in a study of regulatory T cells in long-lasting Graves disease. Specified time point: newly diagnosed GD, antithyroid drugs for less than 3 months. Isolated PBMC RNA provided the starting material for the TCR library. Construction of the TCR beta libraries employed iRepertoire HTBI primers in conjunction with Arm-PCR of CDR3 regions. TCRdb re-called the multiplex PCR reads with MiXCR, one entry per CDR3 protein. The sample lists 620,000 or so distinct CDR3 sequences; roughly 16% were seen once. This sample was shared with a second study, whose subject was T cells in Graves' hyperthyroidism and ophthalmopathy.

The sample consisted of peripheral blood mononuclear cells (PBMCs), taken at new diagnosis, from a patient treated with antithyroid drugs. The origin of the receptors is a woman aged 25-40 years with Graves disease.

This clonotype was detected many times. J is TRBJ2-7 and V is TRBV6-5; D ambiguous. The V gene's germline CDR1 is MNHEY and CDR2 SVGAGI. The CDR3 has 14 amino acids. Between the trimmed V and J ends, which lost 0 bases and 0 bases, there was a span of 6 bases. The CDR3 reads CASSYSPGSYEQYF. Here the CDR3 DNA reads TGTGCCAGCAGTTACTCGCCAGGCTCCTACGAGCAGTACTTC.

The rearrangement links TRBV7-9 to TRBJ1-6; D call uncertain. CDR1 is SEHNR and CDR2 is FQNEAQ in the germline V gene (reference sequence). Trimming left V 5 bases short and J 6 bases short, with 11 bases between. The CDR3 totals 14 residues. The CDR3 DNA sequence: TGTGCCAGCAGCCGATGGGGAGTTAATTCACCCCTCCACTTT. It encodes CASSRWGVNSPLHF. Using reference TRBV7-9 and TRBJ1-6 for the parts outside the CDR3, the full variable domain is DTGVSQNPRHKITKRGQNVTFRCDPISEHNRLYWYRQTLGQGPEFLTYFQNEAQLEKSRLLSDRFSAERPKGSFSTLEIQRTEQGDSAMYLCASSRWGVNSPLHFGNGTRLTVT.

This clonotype has more than one count but fewer than ten. The chain links TRBV3-1 to TRBJ1-2, with 8 bases matching TRBD1. This CDR3 comprises 15 residues. V shed 0 bases and J 3 bases; nucleotides not matched to a gene: 3. The germline V gene encodes CDR1 LGHDT and CDR2 YNNKEL (reference sequence). The CDR3 loop is CASSQEPGGYYGYTF. The CDR3 DNA follows: TGTGCCAGCAGCCAAGAACCAGGGGGCTACTATGGCTACACCTTC.

In its sample, this clonotype was seen many times. The chain couples TRBV28 to TRBJ1-5; possible D gene TRBD1, 5 bases. This CDR3 is 14 amino acids long. V dropped 7 bases and J dropped 3 bases, with 13 bases sitting between them. CDR1 is MDHEN and CDR2 is SYDVKM in the germline V gene. CDR3 nucleotides: TGTGCCAGCAATCCTGACAGATACAATCAGCCCCAGCATTTT. Translating it yields CASNPDRYNQPQHF.

Worth noting for this clonotype: This likely stems from a read error, as it lies one base from a far larger clone. The chain couples TRBV6-2 or TRBV6-3 to TRBJ1-1; no clear D. Trimming left V 0 bases short and J 3 bases short, with 5 bases between. The CDR3 is 13 amino acids. Per germline, CDR1 MNHEY and CDR2 SVGEGT. This chain's CDR3 is CASSYSDHTEAFF. CDR3 in DNA: TGTGCCAGCAGTTACTCGGACCACACTGAAGCTTTCTTT.

This clonotype was counted many times. The chain has TRBV28 and TRBJ1-2, with 10 bases matching TRBD1. Germline V lookup: CDR1 MDHEN, CDR2 SYDVKM. The V segment lost 8 bases and the J segment 6 bases; nucleotides outside the gene matches: 3. CDR3 size: 12 residues. The CDR3 coding sequence is TGTGCCAGCGAAGGACAGGGGGATGGCTACACCTTC. Translated: CASEGQGDGYTF.